The rows below give T cell receptor beta chains drawn from one sample of a study of blood T cells in healthy people across ages. Via MiXCR, TCRdb re-called the 5' RACE reads, giving one row per CDR3 protein. The sample holds more than 800,000 distinct CDR3 sequences, 35% to 50% seen once. The source material was blood. The receptor set was obtained from a woman aged 55 to 70 in good health. Both conserved end residues are part of each CDR3. The D gene is left open where the match is weak. Only part of the rows carry a size: once, few, many, or a class if the clone is expanded.

>TRBD1|TRBV4-1|TRBJ2-5|few
CASSPSGQVLETQYF
TGCGCCAGCAGCCCCTCGGGACAGGTATTGGAGACCCAGTACTTC
>-|TRBV15|TRBJ1-2|-
CATSRAPQVGYGYTF
TGTGCCACCAGCAGAGCCCCACAGGTCGGCTATGGCTACACCTTC
>-|TRBV2|TRBJ2-5|-
CASRGGTGETQYF
TGTGCCAGCAGGGGCGGGACTGGGGAGACCCAGTACTTC
>-|TRBV20-1|TRBJ1-5|-
CSARTQGTVSNQPQHF
TGCAGTGCTAGGACCCAGGGAACTGTCTCCAATCAGCCCCAGCATTTT
>-|TRBV10-3|TRBJ1-5|few
CAISESMGGHQPQHF
TGTGCCATCAGTGAGTCGATGGGGGGCCATCAGCCCCAGCATTTT
>-|TRBV7-2|TRBJ1-2|-
CASGRLGWDYGYTF
TGTGCCAGCGGACGGCTGGGATGGGACTATGGCTACACCTTC
>TRBD2|TRBV7-9|TRBJ2-4|-
CASSLEASGTRYF
TGTGCCAGCAGCTTAGAGGCATCCGGGACTAGGTACTTC
>-|TRBV9|TRBJ2-7|-
CASSVEVGVSYEQYF
TGTGCCAGCAGCGTAGAGGTAGGGGTCTCCTACGAGCAGTACTTC
>-|TRBV10-3|TRBJ2-7|-
CAISLDSYEQYF
TGTGCCATCAGTCTGGACAGCTACGAGCAGTACTTC
>-|TRBV12-3/TRBV12-4|TRBJ1-2|-
CASTDNHLEGYTF
TGTGCCAGCACCGATAATCACTTAGAAGGCTACACCTTC
>-|TRBV3-1|TRBJ2-7|once
CASSQGPPGALKGEQYF
TGTGCCAGCAGCCAAGGCCCCCCGGGGGCCCTTAAAGGGGAGCAGTACTTC
>-|TRBV30|TRBJ1-5|once
CAWSGWGIGNQPQPF
-
>-|TRBV7-6|TRBJ2-2|-
CASSPTRGRGTGELFF
TGTGCCAGCAGCCCGACGAGGGGACGAGGCACCGGGGAGCTGTTTTTT
>TRBD2|TRBV7-9|TRBJ2-3|few
CASSFGLADKDTQYF
TGTGCCAGCAGCTTTGGGCTAGCGGACAAAGATACGCAGTATTTT
>-|TRBV7-9|TRBJ2-3|few
CASSSRLASSTDTQYF
TGTGCCAGCAGCTCCCGGCTAGCGTCTAGCACAGATACGCAGTATTTT
>-|TRBV6-6|TRBJ2-7|-
CASSYAPGPSYEQYF
TGTGCCAGCAGTTACGCTCCGGGGCCTTCCTACGAGCAGTACTTC
>TRBD2|TRBV11-2|TRBJ2-5|-
CASSHLRLAGGLETQYF
TGTGCCAGCAGCCACCTACGACTAGCGGGAGGCTTAGAGACCCAGTACTTC
>TRBD2|TRBV5-4|TRBJ2-4|-
CAGSPALAGGDKNIQYF
TGTGCCGGCAGCCCGGCACTAGCGGGAGGCGACAAAAACATTCAGTACTTC
>TRBD2|TRBV5-1|TRBJ2-7|-
CASSYGLAGGPGSYEQYF
TGCGCCAGCAGCTACGGACTAGCGGGAGGGCCTGGTTCCTACGAGCAGTACTTC
>-|TRBV20-1|TRBJ1-2|-
CSARVSANYGYTF
TGCAGTGCTAGAGTGTCAGCCAACTATGGCTACACCTTC
>-|TRBV12-3/TRBV12-4|TRBJ2-3|few
CASGPPGEDTQYF
TGTGCCAGCGGCCCCCCGGGTGAAGATACGCAGTATTTT
>TRBD1|TRBV27|TRBJ1-4|-
CASRGDRDNEKLFF
TGTGCCAGCAGGGGGGACAGGGATAATGAAAAACTGTTTTTT
>-|TRBV4-2|TRBJ1-1|-
CASSQDWGGTEAFF
TGTGCCAGCAGCCAAGACTGGGGGGGCACTGAAGCTTTCTTT
>TRBD2|TRBV3-1|TRBJ2-7|-
CASSSTSGYYNEQYF
TGTGCCAGCAGCTCGACTAGCGGGTACTACAATGAGCAGTACTTC
>-|TRBV6-4|TRBJ1-2|few
CASSDPGTDYGYTF
TGTGCCAGCAGTGACCCAGGGACGGACTATGGCTACACCTTC
>-|TRBV20-1|TRBJ2-7|-
CSARDLAPITYEQYF
TGCAGTGCTAGAGATCTCGCCCCCATCACCTACGAGCAGTACTTC
>TRBD2|TRBV24-1|TRBJ2-5|-
CATSDPTSGRGEETQYF
TGTGCCACCAGTGACCCCACTAGCGGGAGAGGTGAAGAGACCCAGTACTTC
>-|TRBV6-2/TRBV6-3|TRBJ2-7|-
CASSYRDPYEQYF
TGTGCCAGCAGTTACAGGGACCCCTACGAGCAGTACTTC
>TRBD2|TRBV20-1|TRBJ2-1|-
CSAPSGSSYNEQFF
TGCAGTGCTCCTAGCGGGAGCTCCTACAATGAGCAGTTCTTC
>TRBD1|TRBV27|TRBJ2-7|-
CASSPTRTGAPGEQYF
TGTGCCAGCAGTCCGACGCGGACAGGGGCCCCTGGCGAGCAGTACTTC
>-|TRBV3-1|TRBJ2-5|many
CASSQVRETQYF
TGTGCCAGCAGCCAAGTCAGGGAGACCCAGTACTTC
>-|TRBV12-3/TRBV12-4|TRBJ1-2|few
CASSPPDGWQGLGGYTF
TGTGCCAGCAGTCCCCCTGATGGATGGCAGGGGTTGGGGGGCTACACCTTC
>TRBD2|TRBV29-1|TRBJ2-5|-
CSVDGREGFRETQYF
TGCAGCGTTGATGGGCGGGAGGGCTTTAGAGAGACCCAGTACTTC
>-|TRBV4-1|TRBJ2-6|few
CASSQGGRPSGANVLTF
TGCGCCAGCAGCCAAGGCGGCAGACCCTCTGGGGCCAACGTCCTGACTTTC
>TRBD1|TRBV7-9|TRBJ2-3|few
CASRPGQRFTDTQYF
TGTGCCAGCCGACCGGGACAGAGATTCACAGATACGCAGTATTTT
>TRBD2|TRBV5-4|TRBJ2-3|-
CASSPTLAIDTQYF
TGTGCCAGCAGCCCTACACTAGCGATAGATACGCAGTATTTT
>TRBD1|TRBV4-1|TRBJ2-5|few
CASSQDIRTGDQETQYF
TGCGCCAGCAGCCAAGATATCCGGACAGGAGACCAAGAGACCCAGTACTTC
>-|TRBV20-1|TRBJ2-4|-
CSAIVGGNIQYF
TGCAGTGCTATTGTCGGGGGAAACATTCAGTACTTC
>TRBD1|TRBV4-1|TRBJ1-2|-
CASSQDWGTVYGYTF
TGCGCCAGCAGCCAAGATTGGGGGACAGTCTATGGCTACACCTTC
>TRBD1|TRBV13|TRBJ2-3|-
CASSSGQAIQHGTDTQYF
TGTGCCAGCAGCTCGGGACAGGCGATCCAACATGGCACAGATACGCAGTATTTT
>TRBD1|TRBV10-3|TRBJ1-2|few
CAIRDPGQEANYGYTF
TGTGCCATCAGAGACCCTGGACAGGAAGCAAACTATGGCTACACCTTC
>-|TRBV7-2|TRBJ1-6|-
CASSSQATYNSPLHF
TGTGCCAGCAGCTCGCAGGCAACCTATAATTCACCCCTCCACTTT
>-|TRBV29-1|TRBJ2-3|-
CSAKSGQTDTQYF
TGCAGCGCAAAATCGGGCCAGACAGATACGCAGTATTTT
>-|TRBV24-1|TRBJ2-5|-
CATSDPWGQETQYF
TGTGCCACCAGTGACCCATGGGGACAAGAGACCCAGTACTTC
>-|TRBV27|TRBJ2-1|-
CASSFVPIAASYNEQFF
TGTGCCAGCAGTTTCGTCCCCATAGCGGCATCCTACAATGAGCAGTTCTTC
>-|TRBV5-1|TRBJ1-1|-
CASSYDPGDTEAFF
TGCGCCAGCAGCTACGACCCAGGGGACACTGAAGCTTTCTTT
>TRBD2|TRBV6-6|TRBJ2-5|-
CASSYKASGRARETQYF
TGTGCCAGCAGTTACAAAGCTAGCGGGAGGGCCCGGGAGACCCAGTACTTC
>-|TRBV2|TRBJ1-6|-
CASSEVPDRNSPLHF
TGTGCCAGCAGTGAGGTCCCCGACAGAAATTCACCCCTCCACTTT
>TRBD1|TRBV27|TRBJ2-3|-
CASTRRDRDSDTQYF
TGTGCCAGCACTAGACGGGACAGAGACTCAGATACGCAGTATTTT
>TRBD1|TRBV29-1|TRBJ2-7|-
CSAGQGTPPYEQYF
TGCAGCGCAGGACAGGGGACGCCCCCCTACGAGCAGTACTTC
>TRBD2|TRBV20-1|TRBJ2-7|few
CSARRVAGVEQYF
TGCAGTGCTAGAAGGGTAGCGGGAGTCGAGCAGTACTTC
>TRBD2|TRBV20-1|TRBJ2-7|-
CSAHSGNHEQYF
TGCAGTGCACATAGCGGGAACCACGAGCAGTACTTC
>TRBD2|TRBV13|TRBJ2-3|-
CASSLLAGGLGEKDTQYF
TGTGCCAGCAGCTTACTAGCGGGAGGATTGGGAGAAAAAGATACGCAGTATTTT
>-|TRBV29-1|TRBJ1-4|-
CSVEDPPGEKLFF
TGCAGCGTTGAAGATCCCCCGGGGGAAAAACTGTTTTTT
>TRBD1|TRBV3-1|TRBJ1-2|-
CASSHLGQGAGGYTF
TGTGCCAGCAGCCACTTGGGACAGGGGGCTGGGGGCTACACCTTC
>-|TRBV29-1|TRBJ2-2|-
CSVDLQGDTGELFF
TGCAGCGTTGACTTGCAGGGAGACACCGGGGAGCTGTTTTTT
>TRBD2|TRBV11-2|TRBJ2-7|-
CASSLTSTPYEQYF
TGTGCCAGCAGCCTGACTAGCACCCCCTACGAGCAGTACTTC
>TRBD2|TRBV9|TRBJ2-3|few
CASTPSGGRTDTQYF
TGTGCCAGCACTCCTAGCGGGGGCCGCACAGATACGCAGTATTTT